This T cell receptor (beta chain) was found in a study of cytomegalovirus exposure and HLA in healthy donors. Everyone who donated was a healthy bone marrow donor. The CDR3 covers 13 residues. Trimming stripped 5 bases from V and 0 bases from J, with 8 bases between. Germline CDR1 reads MNHEY; CDR2 reads SMNVEV (reference sequence). PCR involved 60 Vbeta and 13 Jbeta primers. The assay was immunoSEQ multiplex PCR, and TCRdb's table has in-frame clones only and misses some. This table holds about 170,000 clones, about four fifths found once. Whole-study results and caveats: A later examination showed that TCR association rates differed by HLA locus, with DRB1 most and HLA-C fewest. Later analysis identified some 16,000 TCR beta sequences associated with HLA alleles, using a false discovery rate threshold of 0.05.

This clone was detected once. The target antigen is unknown. The sequence was obtained from a woman between 18 and 29 years old in good health and CMV-seronegative. The V gene is TRBV27, the J gene TRBJ2-7; D is possibly TRBD2 (6 bases). Sequenced input: PBMCs. In DNA, the CDR3 is TGTGCCAGCAGTGGGGGGTACTCCTACGAGCAGTACTTC. It is translated as CASSGGYSYEQYF.